This T cell receptor beta chain came from a study of OX40 agonist ivuxolimab in advanced cancers. This clone has only a few counts. Produced via immunoSEQ multiplex PCR; TCRdb's table is partial and in-frame only. The sample carries some 99,000 clones, about 80% recorded once. This CDR3 has 17 amino acids. J gave up 1 base and V 1 base, and 7 bases lay outside the gene matches. Germline assignment: CDR1 SEHNR and CDR2 FQNEAQ (reference sequence). The source material was CD4+ or CD8+ T cells sorted from blood, sampled in a trial of the OX40 agonist ivuxolimab. This clonotype was sampled from an adult with an advanced solid tumor such as melanoma, head and neck, liver or kidney cancer. This chain links TRBV7-9 with TRBJ2-3, with 8 bases matching TRBD2. The CDR3 DNA follows: TGTGCCAGCAGCTTAGGCCAAGCGGGGGAGCGCACAGATACGCAGTATTTT. This encodes CASSLGQAGERTDTQYF.